These T cell receptor beta chains were read from a single sample in a study of shared clonotypes between healthy human individuals. TCRdb keeps only in-frame clones here, not all; method: immunoSEQ multiplex PCR. The sample has about 1.5 million clones, around 98% seen once. The sample was naive CD4+ T cells sorted from blood. These receptors were collected from a man younger than 40 in good health. Each CDR3 is given with its conserved first and last residue. A D gene is named only where the DNA matches it firmly.

cdr3_length: 14; d_call: -; v_call: TRBV7-8; j_call: TRBJ1-2; cdr3_aa: CASSLTQRNYGYTF; cdr3_nt: TGTGCCAGCAGCTTAACACAGCGTAACTATGGCTACACCTTC
cdr3_length: 14; d_call: -; v_call: TRBV7-8; j_call: TRBJ2-2; cdr3_aa: CASSLLSGSGELFF; cdr3_nt: TGTGCCAGCAGCTTATTGAGTGGGTCCGGGGAGCTGTTTTTT
cdr3_length: 15; d_call: TRBD2; v_call: TRBV27; j_call: TRBJ2-1; cdr3_aa: CASRTSGLADNEQFF; cdr3_nt: TGTGCCAGCAGGACATCTGGACTAGCGGACAATGAGCAGTTCTTC
cdr3_length: 12; d_call: -; v_call: TRBV6-5; j_call: TRBJ2-5; cdr3_aa: CASSYPMGPQYF; cdr3_nt: TGTGCCAGCAGTTACCCCATGGGGCCCCAGTACTTC
cdr3_length: 13; d_call: -; v_call: TRBV29-1; j_call: TRBJ1-5; cdr3_aa: CSVESQGGQPQHF; cdr3_nt: TGCAGCGTTGAAAGCCAGGGAGGTCAGCCCCAGCATTTT
cdr3_length: 11; d_call: TRBD1; v_call: TRBV6-5; j_call: TRBJ1-5; cdr3_aa: CASRDPTGEHF; cdr3_nt: TGTGCCAGCCGAGACCCCACAGGGGAGCATTTT
cdr3_length: 15; d_call: -; v_call: TRBV18; j_call: TRBJ2-7; cdr3_aa: CASSPPKGGSYEQYF; cdr3_nt: TGTGCCAGCTCTCCACCGAAGGGAGGCTCCTACGAGCAGTACTTC
cdr3_length: 17; d_call: TRBD1; v_call: TRBV25-1; j_call: TRBJ2-3; cdr3_aa: CASSEPGTGGLPDTQYF; cdr3_nt: TGTGCCAGCAGTGAACCCGGGACAGGGGGTTTACCAGATACGCAGTATTTT
cdr3_length: 14; d_call: TRBD1; v_call: TRBV6-1; j_call: TRBJ2-7; cdr3_aa: CASSAGTAPYEQYF; cdr3_nt: TGTGCCAGCAGTGCCGGGACAGCACCCTACGAGCAGTACTTC
cdr3_length: 14; d_call: -; v_call: TRBV28; j_call: TRBJ2-3; cdr3_aa: CASKTGTVPFTQYF; cdr3_nt: TGTGCCAGTAAAACCGGGACTGTACCTTTCACGCAGTATTTT